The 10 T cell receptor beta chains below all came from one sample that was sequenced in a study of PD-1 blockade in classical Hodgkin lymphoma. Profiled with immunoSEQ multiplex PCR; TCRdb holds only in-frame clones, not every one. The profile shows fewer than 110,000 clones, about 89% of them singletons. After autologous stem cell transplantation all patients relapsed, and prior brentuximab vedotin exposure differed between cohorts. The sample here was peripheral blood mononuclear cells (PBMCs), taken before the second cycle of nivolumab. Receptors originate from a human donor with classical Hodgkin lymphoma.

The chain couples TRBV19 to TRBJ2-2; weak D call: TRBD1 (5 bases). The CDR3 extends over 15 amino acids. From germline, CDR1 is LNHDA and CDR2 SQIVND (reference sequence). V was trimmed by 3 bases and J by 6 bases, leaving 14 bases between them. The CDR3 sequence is CASSIRLVGAGELFF. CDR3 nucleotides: TGTGCCAGTAGTATCAGGCTAGTAGGGGCCGGGGAGCTGTTTTTT. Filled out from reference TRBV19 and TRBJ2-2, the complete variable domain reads DGGITQSPKYLFRKEGQNVTLSCEQNLNHDAMYWYRQDPGQGLRLIYYSQIVNDFQKGDIAEGYSVSREKKESFPLTVTSAQKNPTAFYLCASSIRLVGAGELFFGEGSRLTVL.

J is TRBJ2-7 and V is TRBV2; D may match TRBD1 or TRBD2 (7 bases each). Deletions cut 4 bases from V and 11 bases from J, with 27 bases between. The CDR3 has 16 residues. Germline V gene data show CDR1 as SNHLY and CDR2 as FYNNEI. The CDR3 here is CASSARSGRGRALEYF. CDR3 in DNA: TGTGCCAGCAGTGCCCGCTCCGGCAGGGGGAGGGCCCTGGAGTACTTC.

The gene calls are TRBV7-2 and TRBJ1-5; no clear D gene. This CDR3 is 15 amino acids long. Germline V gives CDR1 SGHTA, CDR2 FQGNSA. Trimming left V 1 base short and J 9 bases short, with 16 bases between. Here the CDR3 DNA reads TGTGCCAGCAGCTTAGACCAGGCCGGCCTTCGGCCCCAGCATTTT. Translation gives CASSLDQAGLRPQHF.

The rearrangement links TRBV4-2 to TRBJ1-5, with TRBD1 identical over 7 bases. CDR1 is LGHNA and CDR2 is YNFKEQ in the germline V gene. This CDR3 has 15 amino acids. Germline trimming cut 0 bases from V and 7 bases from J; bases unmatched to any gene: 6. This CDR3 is CASSQEEGGGQPQHF. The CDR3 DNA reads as TGTGCCAGCAGCCAAGAGGAAGGGGGCGGGCAGCCCCAGCATTTT.

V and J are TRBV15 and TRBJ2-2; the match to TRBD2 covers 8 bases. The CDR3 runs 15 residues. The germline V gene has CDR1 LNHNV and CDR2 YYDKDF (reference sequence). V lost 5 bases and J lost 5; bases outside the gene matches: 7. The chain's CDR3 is CATSEVGGATGELFF. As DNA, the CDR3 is TGTGCCACCAGCGAAGTCGGGGGGGCTACCGGGGAGCTGTTTTTT. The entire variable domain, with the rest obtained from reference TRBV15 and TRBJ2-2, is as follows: DAMVIQNPRYQVTQFGKPVTLSCSQTLNHNVMYWYQQKSSQAPKLLFHYYDKDFNNEADTPDNFQSRRPNTSFCFLDIRSPGLGDTAMYLCATSEVGGATGELFFGEGSRLTVL.

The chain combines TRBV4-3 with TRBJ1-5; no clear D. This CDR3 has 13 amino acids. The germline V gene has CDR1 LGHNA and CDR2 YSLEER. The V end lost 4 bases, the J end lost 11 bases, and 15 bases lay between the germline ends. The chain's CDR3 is CASSPSVGLAQHF. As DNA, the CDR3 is TGCGCCAGCAGCCCTTCCGTGGGTTTAGCCCAGCATTTT.

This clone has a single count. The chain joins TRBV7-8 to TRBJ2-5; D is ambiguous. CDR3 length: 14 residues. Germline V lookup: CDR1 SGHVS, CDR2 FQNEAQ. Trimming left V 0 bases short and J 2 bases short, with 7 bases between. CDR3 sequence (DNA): TGTGCCAGCAGCTTAGCTGGGCCACAAGAGACCCAGTACTTC. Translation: CASSLAGPQETQYF.

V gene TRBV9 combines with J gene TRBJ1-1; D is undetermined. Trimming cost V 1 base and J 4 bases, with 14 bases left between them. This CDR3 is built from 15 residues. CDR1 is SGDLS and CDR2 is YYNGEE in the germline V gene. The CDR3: CASSVSARGGTEAFF. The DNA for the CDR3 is TGTGCCAGCAGCGTATCGGCGAGAGGAGGCACTGAAGCTTTCTTT.

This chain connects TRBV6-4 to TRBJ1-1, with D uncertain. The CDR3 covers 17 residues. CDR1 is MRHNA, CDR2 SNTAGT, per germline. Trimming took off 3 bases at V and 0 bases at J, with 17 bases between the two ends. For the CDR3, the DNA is TGTGCCAGCAGTGAAGGTCTCCTCATCCGCATGAACACTGAAGCTTTCTTT. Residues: CASSEGLLIRMNTEAFF.

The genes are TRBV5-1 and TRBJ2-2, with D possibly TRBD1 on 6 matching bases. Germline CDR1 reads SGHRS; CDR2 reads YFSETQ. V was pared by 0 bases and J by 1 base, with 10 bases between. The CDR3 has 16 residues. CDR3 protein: CASSLGQAMNTGELFF. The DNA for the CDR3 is TGCGCCAGCAGCTTGGGACAGGCGATGAACACCGGGGAGCTGTTTTTT. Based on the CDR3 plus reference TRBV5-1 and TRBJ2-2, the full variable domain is KAGVTQTPRYLIKTRGQQVTLSCSPISGHRSVSWYQQTPGQGLQFLFEYFSETQRNKGNFPGRFSGRQFSNSRSEMNVSTLELGDSALYLCASSLGQAMNTGELFFGEGSRLTVL.